This T cell receptor beta chain was identified during a study of T cell responses to AZD1222 COVID-19 vaccine. To note about this clone: No antigen is known for it.

The assay was immunoSEQ multiplex PCR, and TCRdb's table has in-frame clones only and misses some. The profile shows about 120,000 clones, about nine tenths of them singletons. Germline trimming cut 3 bases from V and 1 base from J; bases unmatched to any gene: 8. Per germline, CDR1 LNHNV and CDR2 YYDKDF (reference sequence). The CDR3 runs 17 residues. Study results and caveats: When two AZD1222 doses had been given, Spike-specific TCR breadth and depth rose. The study found vaccine-associated CD4 TCRs spanning spike, dominant at 160-218 and 743-854. The reported proportion of spike-specific TCRs targeting unmutated variant regions was nearly half. Every sample of the repertoires postdated the peak T cell response.

The starting material was peripheral blood, obtained 28 days after the second AZD1222 dose. This clonotype was obtained from an adult who received the AZD1222 COVID-19 vaccine. J is TRBJ2-1 and V is TRBV15; TRBD2 matches 8 bases. The CDR3 nucleotides read TGTGCCACCAGCAGCGGGGGGGCTAGCGGATCCTACAATGAGCAGTTCTTC. This gives the protein CATSSGGASGSYNEQFF.